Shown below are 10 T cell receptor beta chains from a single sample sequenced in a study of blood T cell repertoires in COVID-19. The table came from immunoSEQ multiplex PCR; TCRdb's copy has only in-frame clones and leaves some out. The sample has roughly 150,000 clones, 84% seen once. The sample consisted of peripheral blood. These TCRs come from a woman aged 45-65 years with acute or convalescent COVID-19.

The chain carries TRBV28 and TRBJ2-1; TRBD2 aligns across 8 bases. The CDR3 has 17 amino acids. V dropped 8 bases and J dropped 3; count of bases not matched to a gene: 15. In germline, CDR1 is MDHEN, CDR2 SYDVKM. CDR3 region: CASRRAQAGANYNEQFF. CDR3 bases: TGTGCCAGCCGCAGGGCCCAAGCGGGAGCTAACTACAATGAGCAGTTCTTC.

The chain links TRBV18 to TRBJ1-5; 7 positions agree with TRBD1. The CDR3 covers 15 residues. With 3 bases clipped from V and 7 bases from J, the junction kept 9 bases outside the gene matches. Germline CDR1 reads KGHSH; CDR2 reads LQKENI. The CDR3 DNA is TGTGCCAGCTCACCCCAAGGGGGCGGAGGGCAGCCCCAGCATTTT. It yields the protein CASSPQGGGGQPQHF.

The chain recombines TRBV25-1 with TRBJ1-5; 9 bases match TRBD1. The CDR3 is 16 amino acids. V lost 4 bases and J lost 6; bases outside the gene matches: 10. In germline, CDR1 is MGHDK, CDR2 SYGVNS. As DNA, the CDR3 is TGTGCCAGCAGTGGACCTACGACAGGGGGGTTTCAGCCCCAGCATTTT. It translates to CASSGPTTGGFQPQHF.

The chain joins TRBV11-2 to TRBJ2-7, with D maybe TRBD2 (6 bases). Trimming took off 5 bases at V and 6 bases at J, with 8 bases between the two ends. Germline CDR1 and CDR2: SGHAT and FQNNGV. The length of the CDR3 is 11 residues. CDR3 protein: CASSPGGEQYF. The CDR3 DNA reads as TGTGCCAGCAGCCCCGGGGGCGAGCAGTACTTC.

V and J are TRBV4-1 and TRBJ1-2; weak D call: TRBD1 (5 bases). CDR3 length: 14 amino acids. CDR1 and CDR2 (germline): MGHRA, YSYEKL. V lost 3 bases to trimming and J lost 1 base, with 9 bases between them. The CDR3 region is CASSQGPDNYGYTF. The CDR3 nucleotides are TGCGCCAGCAGCCAGGGGCCAGATAACTATGGCTACACCTTC.

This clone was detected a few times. CDR3 in amino acids: CASSLGVERGYNEQFF. Written as DNA, the CDR3 is TGTGCCAGCAGCTTAGGGGTTGAGCGGGGCTACAATGAGCAGTTCTTC. This chain uses TRBV11-2 with TRBJ2-1, with TRBD2 matching over 7 bases. In germline, CDR1 is SGHAT, CDR2 FQNNGV. Trimming at V came to 1 base and at J to 3 bases, leaving 6 bases not matched to a gene. This CDR3 has 16 amino acids.

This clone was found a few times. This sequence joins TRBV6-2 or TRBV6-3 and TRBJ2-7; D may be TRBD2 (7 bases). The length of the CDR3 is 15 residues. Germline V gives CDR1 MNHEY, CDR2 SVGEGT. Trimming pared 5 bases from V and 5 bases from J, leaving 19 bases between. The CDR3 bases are TGTGCCAGCAGTGGTCCCCCCCGGGGGGCGAACGAGCAGTACTTC. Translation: CASSGPPRGANEQYF.

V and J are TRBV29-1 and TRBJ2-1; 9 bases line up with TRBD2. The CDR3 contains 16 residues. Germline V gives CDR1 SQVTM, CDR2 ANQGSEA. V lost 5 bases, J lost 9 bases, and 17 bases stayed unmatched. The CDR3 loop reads CSVPASSGIDFGEQFF. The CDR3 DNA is TGCAGCGTTCCCGCCTCTAGCGGGATCGATTTCGGTGAGCAGTTCTTC.

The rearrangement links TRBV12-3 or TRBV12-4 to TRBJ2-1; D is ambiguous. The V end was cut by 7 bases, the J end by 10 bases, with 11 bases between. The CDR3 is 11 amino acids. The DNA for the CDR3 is TGTGCCAGCACCAACTTAAAGGAGCAGTTCTTC. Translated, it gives CASTNLKEQFF.

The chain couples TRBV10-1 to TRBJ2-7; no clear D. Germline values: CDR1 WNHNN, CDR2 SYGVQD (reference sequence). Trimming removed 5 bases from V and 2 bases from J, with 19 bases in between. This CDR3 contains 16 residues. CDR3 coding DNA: TGCGCCAGCAGTCCCCCCGGCCGCCGGAGACCCTACGAGCAGTACTTC. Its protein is CASSPPGRRRPYEQYF.